This T cell receptor beta chain was identified in a study of CD8 T cells in ankylosing spondylitis. One entry per CDR3 protein, called by TCRdb with MiXCR from the 5' RACE reads. The sample carries 200,000 to 250,000 distinct CDR3 sequences, around 10% recorded once. This clonotype was seen repeatedly, ten times or more. Germline CDR1 and CDR2: SGDLS and YYNGEE. The V gene lost 0 bases and the J gene lost 5 bases, with 3 bases spanning the gap. CDR3 length: 11 residues. The sequence came from a male donor with ankylosing spondylitis or in good health (not recorded which). The chain uses TRBV9 and TRBJ2-7; D is undetermined. Sequenced material: blood, either unsorted or a sorted T cell fraction (not recorded which). The CDR3 region is CASSVGHEQYF. For the CDR3, the DNA is TGTGCCAGCAGCGTAGGGCACGAGCAGTACTTC.